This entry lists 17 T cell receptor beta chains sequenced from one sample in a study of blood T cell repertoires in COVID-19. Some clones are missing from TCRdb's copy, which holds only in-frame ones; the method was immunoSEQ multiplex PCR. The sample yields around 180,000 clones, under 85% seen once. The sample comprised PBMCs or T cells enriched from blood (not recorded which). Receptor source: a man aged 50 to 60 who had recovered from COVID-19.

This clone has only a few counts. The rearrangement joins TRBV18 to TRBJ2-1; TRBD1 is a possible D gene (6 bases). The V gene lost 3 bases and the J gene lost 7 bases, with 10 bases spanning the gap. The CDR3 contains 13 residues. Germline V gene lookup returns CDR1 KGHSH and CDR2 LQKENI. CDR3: CASSPGQKNEQFF. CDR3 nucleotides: TGTGCCAGCTCACCCGGACAGAAAAATGAGCAGTTCTTC.

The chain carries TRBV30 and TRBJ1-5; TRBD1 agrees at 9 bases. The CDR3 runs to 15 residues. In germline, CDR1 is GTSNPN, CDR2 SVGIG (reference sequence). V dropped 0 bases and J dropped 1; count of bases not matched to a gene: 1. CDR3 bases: TGTGCCTGGAGTGTACAGGGGGCCAGCAATCAGCCCCAGCATTTT. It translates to CAWSVQGASNQPQHF.

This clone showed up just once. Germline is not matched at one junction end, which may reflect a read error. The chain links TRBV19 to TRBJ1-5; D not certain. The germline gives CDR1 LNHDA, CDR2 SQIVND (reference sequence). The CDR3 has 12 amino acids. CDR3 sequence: CASSIRSSAVAF. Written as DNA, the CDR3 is TGTGCCAGTAGTATAAGGTCGTCAGCCGTAGCTTTT.

CDR3 in amino acids: CASSLAGGNRNYGYTF. DNA of the CDR3: TGTGCCAGCAGCTTGGCAGGGGGAAATAGAAACTATGGCTACACCTTC. The rearrangement links TRBV5-4 to TRBJ1-2; 7 nucleotides match TRBD1. In germline, CDR1 is SGHNT, CDR2 YYREEE (reference sequence). V shed 0 bases, J shed 2 bases, and the junction held 7 bases outside the gene matches. The CDR3 extends over 16 amino acids.

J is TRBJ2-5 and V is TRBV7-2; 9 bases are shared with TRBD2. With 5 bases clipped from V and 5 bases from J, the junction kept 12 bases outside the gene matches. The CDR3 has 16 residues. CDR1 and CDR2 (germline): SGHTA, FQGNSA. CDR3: CASSTPLPTSGETQYF. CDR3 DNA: TGTGCCAGCAGCACTCCACTTCCCACTAGCGGGGAGACCCAGTACTTC.

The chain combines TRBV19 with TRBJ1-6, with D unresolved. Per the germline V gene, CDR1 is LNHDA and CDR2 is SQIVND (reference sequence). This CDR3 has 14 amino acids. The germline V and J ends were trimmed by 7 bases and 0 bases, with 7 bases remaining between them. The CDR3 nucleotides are TGTGCCAGTATGAAGAGCTCCTATAATTCACCCCTCCACTTT. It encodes CASMKSSYNSPLHF.

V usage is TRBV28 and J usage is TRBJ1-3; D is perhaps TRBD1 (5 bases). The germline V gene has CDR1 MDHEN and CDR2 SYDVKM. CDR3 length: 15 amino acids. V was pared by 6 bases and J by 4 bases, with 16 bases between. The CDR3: CASSTGTRKGNTIYF. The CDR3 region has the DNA TGTGCCAGCAGCACCGGGACTAGGAAGGGAAACACCATATATTTT.

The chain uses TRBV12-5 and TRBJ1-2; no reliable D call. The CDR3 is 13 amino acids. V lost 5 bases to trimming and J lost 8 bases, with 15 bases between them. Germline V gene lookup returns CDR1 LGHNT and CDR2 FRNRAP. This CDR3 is CASGPPSRSGYTF. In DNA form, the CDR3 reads TGTGCTAGTGGTCCCCCCTCTAGGAGCGGCTACACCTTC.

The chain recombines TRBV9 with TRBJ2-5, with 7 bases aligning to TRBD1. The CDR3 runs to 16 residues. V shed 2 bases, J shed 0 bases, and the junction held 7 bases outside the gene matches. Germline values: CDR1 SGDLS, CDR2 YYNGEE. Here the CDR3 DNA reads TGTGCCAGCAGCGTCTCCCGGGACAGAAACCAAGAGACCCAGTACTTC. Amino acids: CASSVSRDRNQETQYF.

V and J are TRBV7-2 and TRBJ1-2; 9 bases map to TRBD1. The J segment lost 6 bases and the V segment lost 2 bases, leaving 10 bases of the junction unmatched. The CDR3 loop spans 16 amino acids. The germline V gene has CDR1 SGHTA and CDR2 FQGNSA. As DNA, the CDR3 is TGTGCCAGCAGCTTAAGTCCCCCCGGGACAGGGAATGGCTACACCTTC. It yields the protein CASSLSPPGTGNGYTF.

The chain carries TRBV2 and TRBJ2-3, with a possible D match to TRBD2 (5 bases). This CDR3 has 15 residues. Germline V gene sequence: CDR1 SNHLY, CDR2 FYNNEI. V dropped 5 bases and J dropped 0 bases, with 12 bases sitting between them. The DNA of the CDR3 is TGTGCCAGCAGTCTAGCTCGTTCTAGCACAGATACGCAGTATTTT. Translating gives CASSLARSSTDTQYF. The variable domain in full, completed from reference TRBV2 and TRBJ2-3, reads EPEVTQTPSHQVTQMGQEVILRCVPISNHLYFYWYRQILGQKVEFLVSFYNNEISEKSEIFDDQFSVERPDGSNFTLKIRSTKLEDSAMYFCASSLARSSTDTQYFGPGTRLTVL.

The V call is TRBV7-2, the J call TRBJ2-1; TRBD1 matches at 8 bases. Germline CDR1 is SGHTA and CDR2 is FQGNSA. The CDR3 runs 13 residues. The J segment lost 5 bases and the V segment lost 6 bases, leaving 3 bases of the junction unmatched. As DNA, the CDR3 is TGTGCCAGCAGAGGGACAGGAAACAATGAGCAGTTCTTC. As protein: CASRGTGNNEQFF.

CDR3 residues: CASSPGGSYNSPLHF. CDR3 bases: TGTGCCAGCTCACCAGGAGGCTCCTATAATTCACCCCTCCACTTT. V is TRBV18 and J is TRBJ1-6, with unresolved D. CDR1 and CDR2 (germline): KGHSH, LQKENI. The CDR3 loop spans 15 amino acids. V lost 2 bases, J lost 0 bases, and 5 bases lay in between.

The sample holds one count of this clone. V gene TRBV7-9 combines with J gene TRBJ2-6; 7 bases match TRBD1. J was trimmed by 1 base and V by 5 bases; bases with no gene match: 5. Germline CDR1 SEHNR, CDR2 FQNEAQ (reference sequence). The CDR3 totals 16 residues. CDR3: CASSLATGSGANVLTF. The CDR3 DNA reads TGTGCCAGCAGCCTGGCGACAGGGTCTGGGGCCAACGTCCTGACTTTC. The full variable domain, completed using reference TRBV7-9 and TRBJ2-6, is DTGVSQNPRHKITKRGQNVTFRCDPISEHNRLYWYRQTLGQGPEFLTYFQNEAQLEKSRLLSDRFSAERPKGSFSTLEIQRTEQGDSAMYLCASSLATGSGANVLTFGAGSRLTVL.

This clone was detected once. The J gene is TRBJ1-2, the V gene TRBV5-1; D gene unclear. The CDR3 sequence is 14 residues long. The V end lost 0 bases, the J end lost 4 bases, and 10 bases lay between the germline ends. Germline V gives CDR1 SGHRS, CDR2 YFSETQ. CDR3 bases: TGCGCCAGCAGCTTGGACGGGGATAGCTATGGCTACACCTTC. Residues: CASSLDGDSYGYTF.

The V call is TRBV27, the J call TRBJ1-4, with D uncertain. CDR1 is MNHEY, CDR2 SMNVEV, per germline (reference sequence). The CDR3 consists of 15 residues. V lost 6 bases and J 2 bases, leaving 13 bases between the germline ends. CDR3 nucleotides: TGTGCCAGCAGCACCCGCGGTACGACTAATGAAAAACTGTTTTTT. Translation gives CASSTRGTTNEKLFF.

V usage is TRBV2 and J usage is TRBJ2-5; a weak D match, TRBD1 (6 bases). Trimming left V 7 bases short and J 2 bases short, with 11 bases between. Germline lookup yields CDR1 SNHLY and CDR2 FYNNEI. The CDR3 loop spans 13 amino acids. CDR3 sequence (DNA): TGTGCCAGCAACGCACAGGGTCAAGAGACCCAGTACTTC. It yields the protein CASNAQGQETQYF.